This T cell receptor beta chain was found in a study of T cells in Graves' hyperthyroidism and ophthalmopathy. The CDR3 loop spans 13 amino acids. The V gene's germline CDR1 is LNHDA and CDR2 SQIVND (reference sequence). The V gene lost 10 bases and the J gene lost 5 bases, with 15 bases spanning the gap. Amplification targeted TCR beta CDR3 regions from RNA transcripts. The HTBI primer set drove a first-round RT-PCR of the TCR CDR3. TCRdb reprocessed the multiplex PCR reads via MiXCR and lists one record per CDR3 protein. The sample holds 600,000 or so distinct CDR3 sequences, about 14% seen once. This clonotype was detected only a few times.

This chain uses TRBV19 with TRBJ1-5; no clear D gene. This sequence originates from a woman aged 45-59 years with Graves' ophthalmopathy. Sequencing used blood. CDR3 in amino acids: CATTVANYQPQHF. The CDR3 DNA is TGTGCCACGACGGTGGCAAACTATCAGCCCCAGCATTTT.